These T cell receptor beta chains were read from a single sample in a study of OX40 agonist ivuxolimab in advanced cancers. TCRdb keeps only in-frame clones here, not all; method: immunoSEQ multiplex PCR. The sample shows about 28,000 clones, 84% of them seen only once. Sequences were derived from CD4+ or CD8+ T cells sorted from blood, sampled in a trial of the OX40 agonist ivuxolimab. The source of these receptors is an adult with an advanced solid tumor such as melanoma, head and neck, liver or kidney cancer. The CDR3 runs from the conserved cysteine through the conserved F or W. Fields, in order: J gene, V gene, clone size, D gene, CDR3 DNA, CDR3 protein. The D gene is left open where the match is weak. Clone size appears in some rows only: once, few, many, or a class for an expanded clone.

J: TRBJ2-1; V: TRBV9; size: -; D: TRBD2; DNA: TGTGCCAGCAGCGTAGCCGGCGGGGGTGGCTATGAGCAGTTCTTC; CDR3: CASSVAGGGGYEQFF
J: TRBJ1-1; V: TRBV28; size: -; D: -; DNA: TGTGCCAGCAGTTCTCGTTCGGTAGTCAACACTGAAGCTTTCTTT; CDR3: CASSSRSVVNTEAFF
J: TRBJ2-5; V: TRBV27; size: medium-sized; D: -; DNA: TGTGCCAGCAGTTTAAAATTTGGGGGGACATTCCAAGAGACCCAGTACTTC; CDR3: CASSLKFGGTFQETQYF
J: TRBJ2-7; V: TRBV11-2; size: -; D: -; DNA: TGTGCCAGCAGCTTAGATCCCAGCGGGCTTGCCTACGAGCAGTACTTC; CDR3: CASSLDPSGLAYEQYF
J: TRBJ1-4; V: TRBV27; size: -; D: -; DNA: TGTGCCAGCAGTTTATGGGTGTCCGGATCAACTAATGAAAAACTGTTTTTT; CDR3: CASSLWVSGSTNEKLFF
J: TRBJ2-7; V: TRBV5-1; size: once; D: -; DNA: TGCGCCAGCAGCTCCCCCGGGACAAGCTACGAGCAGTACTTC; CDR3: CASSSPGTSYEQYF
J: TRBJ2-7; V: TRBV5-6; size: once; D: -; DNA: TGTGCCAGCAGCTTCTCCTACGAGCAGTACTTC; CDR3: CASSFSYEQYF
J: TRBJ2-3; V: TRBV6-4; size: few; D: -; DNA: TGTGCCAGCAGTGGGACCACTAGCACAGATACGCAGTATTTT; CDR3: CASSGTTSTDTQYF
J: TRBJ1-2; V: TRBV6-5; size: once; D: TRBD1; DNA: TGTGCCAGCAGTTACCGCGGACAGGGGAACTATGGCTACACCTTC; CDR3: CASSYRGQGNYGYTF
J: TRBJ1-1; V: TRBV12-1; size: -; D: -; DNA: TGTGCCAGCAGCTTTGTCCCACTGCAATACAGGGACCGATACACTGAAGCTTTCTTT; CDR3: CASSFVPLQYRDRYTEAFF
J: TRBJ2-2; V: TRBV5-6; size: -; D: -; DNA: TGTGCCAGCAGCCCCCGGCCGCGGTTTGGGACCGGGGAGCTGTTTTTT; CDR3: CASSPRPRFGTGELFF
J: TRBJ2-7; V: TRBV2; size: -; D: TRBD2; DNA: TGTGCCAGCATTGGACTAGCGGAAGCCTACGAGCAGTACTTC; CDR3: CASIGLAEAYEQYF
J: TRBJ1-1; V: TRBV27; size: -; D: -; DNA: TGTGCCAGCAGTTTGACACCGAACACTGAAGCTTTCTTT; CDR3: CASSLTPNTEAFF
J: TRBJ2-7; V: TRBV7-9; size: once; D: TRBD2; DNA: TGTGCCAGCAGCTCCCCGGGACTAGTCTCCTACGAGCAGTACTTC; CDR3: CASSSPGLVSYEQYF
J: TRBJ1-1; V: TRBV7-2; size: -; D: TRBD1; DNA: TGTGCCAGCAGCCAGGGACAGTACATGAACACTGAAGCTTTCTTT; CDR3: CASSQGQYMNTEAFF
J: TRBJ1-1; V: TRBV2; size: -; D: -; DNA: TGTGCCAGCAGCCCGGGACAAGTACTGGAAGCTTTCTTT; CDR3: CASSPGQVLEAFF
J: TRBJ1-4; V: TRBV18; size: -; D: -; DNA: TGTGCCAGCTCATCTGACGGCGCAACTAATGAAAAACTGTTTTTT; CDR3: CASSSDGATNEKLFF
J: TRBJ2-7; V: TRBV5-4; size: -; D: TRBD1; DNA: TGTGCCAGCAGCCCCCGGACAGGGGAGAACTACGAGCAGTACTTC; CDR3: CASSPRTGENYEQYF
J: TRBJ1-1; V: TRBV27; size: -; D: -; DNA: TGTGCCAGCAATTCGTGGGGGGAAGGAATGAACACTGAAGCTTTCTTT; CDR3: CASNSWGEGMNTEAFF
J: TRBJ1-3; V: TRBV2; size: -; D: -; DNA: TGTGCCACCCGACAGGACTCTGGAAACACCATATATTTT; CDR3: CATRQDSGNTIYF
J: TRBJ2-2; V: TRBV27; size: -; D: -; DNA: TGTGCCAGCAGTTCATGGGCACCGGGCCCTTTCGGGGAGCTGTTTTTT; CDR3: CASSSWAPGPFGELFF
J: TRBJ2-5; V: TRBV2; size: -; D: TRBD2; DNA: TGTGCCAGCAGTGAATCCCTAGCGGGGTACCAAGAGACCCAGTACTTC; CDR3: CASSESLAGYQETQYF
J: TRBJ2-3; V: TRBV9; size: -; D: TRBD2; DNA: TGTGCCAGCAGCGTTTCCCCAGCGGGGAGCACAGATACGCAGTATTTT; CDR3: CASSVSPAGSTDTQYF
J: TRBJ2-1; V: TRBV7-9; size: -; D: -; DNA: TGTGCCAGCAGCCTCGGATCACCAACCTACAATGAGCAGTTCTTC; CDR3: CASSLGSPTYNEQFF
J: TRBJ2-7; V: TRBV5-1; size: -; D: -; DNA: TGCGCCAGCAGCCCGGGGGACAGTTCCTACGAGCAGTACTTC; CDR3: CASSPGDSSYEQYF
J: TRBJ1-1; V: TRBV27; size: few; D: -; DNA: TGTGCCAGCAGTCGAGCTTTCTTT; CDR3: CASSRAFF
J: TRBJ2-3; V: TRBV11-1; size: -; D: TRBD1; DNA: TGTGCCAGCAGCCTTGGGACAGGGGGGTGGACAGATACGCAGTATTTT; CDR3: CASSLGTGGWTDTQYF
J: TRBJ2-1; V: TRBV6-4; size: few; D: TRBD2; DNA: TGTGCCAGCAGTGATGCTACTAGCGGGAGTATAGATGAGCAGTTCTTC; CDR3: CASSDATSGSIDEQFF
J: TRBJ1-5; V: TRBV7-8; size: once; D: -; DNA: TGTGCCAGCAGATTGGTCGCAGGAGGCAATCAGCCCCAGCATTTT; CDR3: CASRLVAGGNQPQHF
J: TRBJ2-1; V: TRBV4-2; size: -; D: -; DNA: TGTGCCAGCAGCCAAATGGGAGCCGATGAGCAGTTCTTC; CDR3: CASSQMGADEQFF
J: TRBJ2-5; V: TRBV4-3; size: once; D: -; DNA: TGCGCCAGCAGCCAAGGCCCCACTAGGGGAGAGACCCAGTACTTC; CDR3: CASSQGPTRGETQYF
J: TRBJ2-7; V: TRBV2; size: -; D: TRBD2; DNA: TGTGCCAGCCAGCCTCTAGCGGGAGGGCCCGGAGAGCAGTACTTC; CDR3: CASQPLAGGPGEQYF
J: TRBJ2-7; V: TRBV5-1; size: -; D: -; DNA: TGCGCCAGCAGCTTGGGCCCCGCGGGCGACTCCTACGAGCAGTACTTC; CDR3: CASSLGPAGDSYEQYF
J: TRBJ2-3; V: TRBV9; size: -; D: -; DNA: TGTGCCAGCAGCGTATACGGGACCCCTAAGGTGCCAGATACGCAGTATTTT; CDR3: CASSVYGTPKVPDTQYF
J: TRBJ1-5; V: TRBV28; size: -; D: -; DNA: TGTGCCAGCAGATTAGGACAGAACCAGCATTTT; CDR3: CASRLGQNQHF
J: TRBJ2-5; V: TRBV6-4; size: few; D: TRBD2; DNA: TGTGCCAGCAGTGTTAGCGGGGGTTCGCAAGAGACCCAGTACTTC; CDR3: CASSVSGGSQETQYF
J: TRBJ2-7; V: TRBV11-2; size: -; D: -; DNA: TGTGCCAGCAGCGCCGGACTAACCTACGAGCAGTACTTC; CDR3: CASSAGLTYEQYF
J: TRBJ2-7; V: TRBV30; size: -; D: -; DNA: TGTGCCTGGAGTGTACAGGGGGGGAACTACGAGCAGTACTTC; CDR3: CAWSVQGGNYEQYF
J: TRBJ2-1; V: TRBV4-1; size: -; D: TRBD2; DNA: TGCGCCAGCAGCCAAGAACGGCTAGCGGGGGTCGGGCTCTGGGAGCAGTTCTTC; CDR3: CASSQERLAGVGLWEQFF